The 8 T cell receptor beta chains presented below share a single source sample, sequenced in a study of Ad26.COV2.S vaccination and SARS-CoV-2 variants. Treatment: about 20 received Ad26.COV2.S at low or high dose, single or two shots; five or six received placebo; per-sample allocation not given. Samples came from day 63 after the first vaccine or placebo injection. Repertoires were generated with immunoSEQ multiplex PCR, while TCRdb's copy carries only in-frame clones and drops some. The table has around 300,000 clones, approximately 87% seen once. This specimen was peripheral blood, taken in a trial of Ad26.COV2.S vaccine versus placebo. These receptor sequences come from a person between 18 and 65 years old who received the Ad26.COV2.S COVID-19 vaccine or a placebo.

This sequence joins TRBV18 and TRBJ1-2; D is unresolved. Per the germline V gene, CDR1 is KGHSH and CDR2 is LQKENI. Trimming removed 6 bases from V and 8 bases from J, with 16 bases in between. This CDR3 is 13 amino acids long. The CDR3 loop is CASSPVEEGGYTF. In DNA form, the CDR3 reads TGTGCCAGCTCCCCGGTAGAGGAAGGAGGCTACACCTTC.

The J gene is TRBJ1-1, the V gene TRBV18, with D perhaps TRBD1 (5 bases). The CDR3 has 15 amino acids. CDR1 is KGHSH, CDR2 LQKENI, per germline. The V end lost 6 bases, the J end lost 0 bases, and 14 bases lay between the germline ends. CDR3 region: CASSRRDGMNTEAFF. DNA for the CDR3: TGTGCCAGCTCTCGCCGGGACGGCATGAACACTGAAGCTTTCTTT. Together with reference TRBV18 and TRBJ1-1, the CDR3 gives the full variable domain: NAGVMQNPRHLVRRRGQEARLRCSPMKGHSHVYWYRQLPEEGLKFMVYLQKENIIDESGMPKERFSAEFPKEGPSILRIQQVVRGDSAAYFCASSRRDGMNTEAFFGQGTRLTVV.

CDR3 protein: CSASGSTYNEQFF. The CDR3 DNA reads as TGCAGCGCCAGCGGGAGTACCTACAATGAGCAGTTCTTC. This chain connects TRBV29-1 to TRBJ2-1, with TRBD2 identical over 8 bases. The V segment lost 7 bases and the J segment 2 bases; nucleotides outside the gene matches: 4. The length of the CDR3 is 13 residues. Germline assignment: CDR1 SQVTM and CDR2 ANQGSEA.

V is TRBV5-4 and J is TRBJ1-4, with D possibly being TRBD1 (5 bases). Germline CDR1 SGHNT, CDR2 YYREEE (reference sequence). CDR3 length: 16 residues. Trimming removed 4 bases at V and 1 base at J, with 14 bases between. CDR3 nucleotides: TGTGCCAGCAGCCACCGGACCGGGGGAACTAATGAAAAACTGTTTTTT. It translates to CASSHRTGGTNEKLFF.

The gene calls are TRBV6-2 or TRBV6-3 and TRBJ1-5, with D perhaps TRBD1 (5 bases). Germline CDR1 MNHEY, CDR2 SVGEGT. Trimming shortened V by 4 bases and J by 2 bases, and 15 bases separated the two germline ends. The CDR3 has 16 residues. This chain's CDR3 is CASSSGGWSGNQPQHF. In DNA, the CDR3 is TGTGCCAGCAGTTCGGGGGGGTGGTCAGGCAATCAGCCCCAGCATTTT.

V and J are TRBV3-1 (or the pseudogene TRBV3-2) and TRBJ2-1; D is uncertain. The length of the CDR3 is 15 residues. Germline CDR1 is LGHDT and CDR2 is YNNKEL (reference sequence). Trimming pared 1 base from V and 4 bases from J, leaving 11 bases between. This CDR3 is CASSQGETAYNEQFF. The CDR3 DNA is TGTGCCAGCAGCCAAGGCGAGACTGCTTACAATGAGCAGTTCTTC.

The chain carries TRBV7-2 and TRBJ2-7; D remains unclear. V was shortened by 2 bases and J by 0 bases, with 11 bases between the two germline ends. CDR1 is SGHTA and CDR2 is FQGNSA in the germline V gene. The CDR3 length is 15 residues. CDR3 in amino acids: CASSLPGHSSYEQYF. CDR3 in DNA: TGTGCCAGCAGCTTACCGGGCCATAGCTCCTACGAGCAGTACTTC.

The chain couples TRBV11-2 to TRBJ2-1; maybe TRBD1 (6 bases). Germline CDR1 SGHAT, CDR2 FQNNGV. V lost 3 bases and J lost 8, with 17 bases in between. The CDR3 runs to 15 residues. CDR3: CASSLRGQTSDEQFF. CDR3 nucleotides: TGTGCCAGCAGCTTGAGAGGACAGACAAGCGATGAGCAGTTCTTC.